This T cell receptor (beta chain) was captured in a study of human CD8 memory T cell subsets. Construction of TCR beta libraries was accomplished by means of UMI-labeled 5' RACE. TCRdb derives one entry per CDR3 protein from the 5' RACE reads, leaving out DNA. Recorded for this sample: some 8,000 distinct CDR3 sequences. The CDR3 extends over 17 amino acids. This TCR was recovered from a human donor in good health. Material for sequencing was CD8+ T cells from PBMCs. This sequence joins TRBV12-3 or TRBV12-4 and TRBJ1-5; the TRBD1 assignment by TCRdb is unverifiable without DNA. Here the CDR3 reads CASSLREFPASNQPQHF.